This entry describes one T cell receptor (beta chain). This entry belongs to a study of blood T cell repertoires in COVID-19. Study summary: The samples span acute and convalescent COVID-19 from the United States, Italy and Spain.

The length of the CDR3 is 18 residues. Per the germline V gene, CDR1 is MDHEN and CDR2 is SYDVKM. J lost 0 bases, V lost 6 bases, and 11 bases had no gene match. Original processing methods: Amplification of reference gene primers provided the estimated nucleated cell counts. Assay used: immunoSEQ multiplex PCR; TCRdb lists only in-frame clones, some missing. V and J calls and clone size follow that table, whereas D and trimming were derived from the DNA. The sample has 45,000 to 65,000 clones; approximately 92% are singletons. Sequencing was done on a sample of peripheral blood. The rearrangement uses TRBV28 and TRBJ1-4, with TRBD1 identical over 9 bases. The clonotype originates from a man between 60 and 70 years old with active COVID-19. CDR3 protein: CASSLGQGPFATNEKLFF. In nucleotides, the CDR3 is TGTGCCAGCAGCCTGGGACAGGGTCCCTTTGCAACTAATGAAAAACTGTTTTTT.